The rows below give T cell receptor beta chains drawn from one sample of a study of CD8 T cells in Susac syndrome. One entry per CDR3 protein, called by TCRdb with MiXCR from the immunoSEQ multiplex PCR reads. The sample carries around 280,000 distinct CDR3 sequences, around 84% recorded once. The sample comprised CD8+ T cells from PBMCs. These receptors were obtained from a human donor with multiple sclerosis. CDR3s include the opening cysteine and the closing phenylalanine or tryptophan. The D gene is left open where the match is weak. The size entry is marked missing in some rows and otherwise reads once, few, many or a size class.

abundance	v_gene	d_gene	j_gene	CDR3nt	CDR3aa
NA	TRBV20-1	NA	TRBJ2-3	TGCAGTGCTAGCCGAAACCCACGGCGAACAGATACGCAGTATTTT	CSASRNPRRTDTQYF
NA	TRBV5-1	NA	TRBJ1-1	TGCGCCAGCAGCTTGGTCGGGCAGACTGAAGCTTTCTTT	CASSLVGQTEAFF
NA	TRBV27	NA	TRBJ2-3	TGTGCCAGCAGTTTATCAGGGATTAGTAATACGCAGTATTTT	CASSLSGISNTQYF
NA	TRBV11-2	NA	TRBJ2-7	TGTGCCAGCAGCTTAGGGGTCAGCACCGAGCAGTACTTC	CASSLGVSTEQYF
NA	TRBV29-1	NA	TRBJ1-2	TGCAGCGTTGCGGAGGGATACTATGGCTACACCTTC	CSVAEGYYGYTF
NA	TRBV27	NA	TRBJ2-1	TGTGCCAGCAGTTTGGGACTTGACAGGCCCTCCTACAATGAGCAGTTCTTC	CASSLGLDRPSYNEQFF
NA	TRBV10-3	NA	TRBJ1-5	TGTGCCATCAGCCCCAGGGAAAGGCAGCCCCAGCATTTT	CAISPRERQPQHF
NA	TRBV13	NA	TRBJ2-3	TGTGCCAGCAGCTTGGACCCAGATACGCAGTATTTT	CASSLDPDTQYF
NA	TRBV6-5	NA	TRBJ2-5	TGTGCCAGCAGTTACTATGTCGCGGAGTACCAAGAGACCCAGTACTTC	CASSYYVAEYQETQYF
NA	TRBV20-1	TRBD2	TRBJ2-3	TGCAGTGCTCCCCCAGCGGGACTAAGCACAGATACGCAGTATTTT	CSAPPAGLSTDTQYF
NA	TRBV3-1	TRBD2	TRBJ2-5	TGTGCCAGCAGCCAGGGACTAGCGGGAGGAGAGACCCAGTACTTC	CASSQGLAGGETQYF
NA	TRBV27	NA	TRBJ1-4	TGTGCCAGCAGTTTAAGTAGAGAGGGTACTAATGAAAAACTGTTTTTT	CASSLSREGTNEKLFF
few	TRBV21-1	NA	TRBJ2-2	TGTGCCAGCACGGCCCAGGGGGCCACCGGGGAGCTGTTTTTT	CASTAQGATGELFF
NA	TRBV27	NA	TRBJ2-6	TGTGCCAGCAGCCAAAAAGGAGGGGGACTTGCTGGGGCCAACGTCCTGACTTTC	CASSQKGGGLAGANVLTF
few	TRBV27	TRBD1	TRBJ1-2	TGTGCCAGCAGTTCAGGGGGGTATGGCTACACCTTC	CASSSGGYGYTF
NA	TRBV7-5	NA	TRBJ2-2	NA	CISVPEPSILIGTSVTNTGELFF
NA	TRBV10-2	NA	TRBJ2-1	TGCGCCAGCAGCCACGGGGGTAGCTCCTACAATGAGCAGTTCTTC	CASSHGGSSYNEQFF
NA	TRBV27	TRBD1	TRBJ1-2	TGTGCCAGTGGAGGACAGGGGGCGCGTGGCTACACCTTC	CASGGQGARGYTF
NA	TRBV2	TRBD2	TRBJ2-7	TGTGCCAGCAGTGCCCTAGCGGCTTACGAGCAGTACTTC	CASSALAAYEQYF
once	TRBV7-9	NA	TRBJ2-3	TGTGCCAGCAGCTGGGGCCCTGGATCGACAGATACGCAGTATTTT	CASSWGPGSTDTQYF
NA	TRBV19	TRBD2	TRBJ2-2	TGTGCCAGTAGTATACGGCTAGCGGGAGCGGACGGGGAGCTGTTTTTT	CASSIRLAGADGELFF
NA	TRBV12-3/TRBV12-4	NA	TRBJ2-1	TGTGCCAGCAGTTCGGTGCGGGTACTCAATGAGCAGTTCTTC	CASSSVRVLNEQFF
NA	TRBV29-1	TRBD2	TRBJ2-7	TGCAGCGCGCGGACTAGCGAAGCCTACGAGCAGTACTTC	CSARTSEAYEQYF
NA	TRBV7-3	NA	TRBJ2-2	TGTGCCAGCAGCTTGCGAGGTTTAGATTCCGGGGAGCTGTTTTTT	CASSLRGLDSGELFF
NA	TRBV21-1	NA	TRBJ1-1	TGTGCCAGCAGCAGTCTCCCGGGACAGGGCCCTGAAGCTTTCTTT	CASSSLPGQGPEAFF
NA	TRBV15	TRBD2	TRBJ2-7	TGTGCCACCGGCCCTAGCGGGGCCACCTACGAGCAGTACTTC	CATGPSGATYEQYF
NA	TRBV7-9	TRBD2	TRBJ2-7	TGTGCCAGCAGCTCCGGAGGAAGGGCGGGAGGGGTTTACGAGCAGTACTTC	CASSSGGRAGGVYEQYF
NA	TRBV29-1	NA	TRBJ1-1	TGCAGCGTTGTGGGGCGACAGACTGAAGCTTTCTTT	CSVVGRQTEAFF
NA	TRBV27	TRBD2	TRBJ2-1	TGTGCCAGCAGTTTGGGACTAGCGGGAGACAATGAGCAGTTCTTC	CASSLGLAGDNEQFF
NA	TRBV5-4	NA	TRBJ2-3	TGTGCCAGCAGCTTGGGACTTCTCACAGATACGCAGTATTTT	CASSLGLLTDTQYF
NA	TRBV11-2	NA	TRBJ2-1	TGTGCCAGCAGCTCACAGGGTGTGCAGTTCTTC	CASSSQGVQFF
NA	TRBV28	TRBD1	TRBJ2-7	TGTGCCAGCAGTTTATGGGAGGTGACAGGGAACGAGCAGTACTTC	CASSLWEVTGNEQYF
NA	TRBV27	TRBD2	TRBJ2-1	TGTGCCAGCAGCCCATCTAGCGGGTCAAATGAGCAGTTCTTC	CASSPSSGSNEQFF
NA	TRBV28	NA	TRBJ1-1	TGTGCCAGCAGTAATTTCGTTCGGGGTGAGTGGACTGAAGCTTTCTTT	CASSNFVRGEWTEAFF
NA	TRBV27	NA	TRBJ2-5	TGTGCCAGCAGTTTATCGGGGGCGGGGACCCAGTACTTC	CASSLSGAGTQYF
NA	TRBV25-1	NA	TRBJ2-7	TGTGCCAGCAGTTACATCTACGAGCAGTACTTC	CASSYIYEQYF
NA	TRBV4-1	NA	TRBJ2-7	TGCGCCAGCAGCCAAGGGCCAGACAATAATTACGAGCAGTACTTC	CASSQGPDNNYEQYF
NA	TRBV5-1	TRBD1	TRBJ2-5	TGCGCCAGCAGAGTGGGACAGGGTTTCCAAGAGACCCAGTACTTC	CASRVGQGFQETQYF
NA	TRBV7-9	NA	TRBJ1-1	TGTGCCAGCAGCTCAACCACGGTGAACACTGAAGCTTTCTTT	CASSSTTVNTEAFF
NA	TRBV30	NA	TRBJ1-1	TGTGCCTGGAGGTTTGCTTTAGAGGGGGTGAACACTGAAGCTTTCTTT	CAWRFALEGVNTEAFF
NA	TRBV6-1	NA	TRBJ2-6	TGTGCCAGCAGTGGGCTTTTTGGGGCCAACGTCCTGACTTTC	CASSGLFGANVLTF
NA	TRBV13	NA	TRBJ2-5	TGTGCCAGCAGCTTGCCCTCAGGGTCCCAAGAGACCCAGTACTTC	CASSLPSGSQETQYF
NA	TRBV28	NA	TRBJ2-4	TGTGCCAGCAGTACCCCGACAGAACTAGCCAAAAACATTCAGTACTTC	CASSTPTELAKNIQYF
NA	TRBV9	NA	TRBJ2-1	TGTGCCAGCAGCGGGCAGGGGGAGCAGTTCTTC	CASSGQGEQFF
NA	TRBV20-1	NA	TRBJ2-1	TGCAGTGCTCCGGGACAGCCAGGGAGGAAGTTCTTC	CSAPGQPGRKFF
NA	TRBV7-9	NA	TRBJ1-6	TGTGCCAGCAGAGACGGTTCTTTCGGTTCACCCCTCCACTTT	CASRDGSFGSPLHF
NA	TRBV5-4	NA	TRBJ1-2	TGTGCCAGCAGCTTCCAGGGGAGGGGCTACACCTTC	CASSFQGRGYTF
NA	TRBV12-3/TRBV12-4	NA	TRBJ2-3	TGTGCCAGCAGTTTAGCCTTAAGCACAGATACGCAGTATTTT	CASSLALSTDTQYF
NA	TRBV9	TRBD2	TRBJ2-1	TGTGCCAGCAGCGTAGCAACTAGCGGGGGTCGCTACAATGAGCAGTTCTTC	CASSVATSGGRYNEQFF
once	TRBV27	NA	TRBJ2-7	TGTGCCAGCAGTCCCGGGACCCACCTCACCGAGCAGTACTTC	CASSPGTHLTEQYF
NA	TRBV2	TRBD2	TRBJ2-5	TGTGCCAGCACAGGGATAGTCACTAGCGACCGTCCTTCGGCGACCCAGTACTTC	CASTGIVTSDRPSATQYF
NA	TRBV28	NA	TRBJ2-1	TGTGCCAGCAGTTTTAACATCAATGAGCAGTTCTTC	CASSFNINEQFF
NA	TRBV23-1	NA	TRBJ2-3	TGCGCCAGATTCACAGATACGCAGTATTTT	CARFTDTQYF
NA	TRBV7-9	TRBD2	TRBJ2-1	TGTGCCAGCAGCTTATATTCATTCGAGACAGCGGGAACTAACAATGAGCAGTTCTTC	CASSLYSFETAGTNNEQFF